Shown below are 9 T cell receptor beta chains from a single sample sequenced in a study of cytomegalovirus exposure and HLA in healthy donors. The primer mix had 60 Vbeta and 13 Jbeta primers. Here immunoSEQ multiplex PCR was the method, and the copy in TCRdb shows in-frame clones only, minus some. This table has 150,000 to 200,000 clones, around two thirds appearing once. The sample was PBMCs. The receptor source for this set is a middle-aged man in good health and CMV-seronegative.

Written as DNA, the CDR3 is TGTGCCAGCAGGAAACAGGGGGCGCGGTACGAGCAGTACTTC. Protein sequence: CASRKQGARYEQYF. The rearrangement uses TRBV28 and TRBJ2-7; 9 bases match TRBD1. The length of the CDR3 is 14 residues. The junction had 7 bases not matched to a gene; V was cut back by 6 bases and J by 4 bases. Looked up from germline, CDR1 is MDHEN and CDR2 is SYDVKM.

CDR3 amino acids: CASSQGQGRKTGELFF. The CDR3, as DNA: TGTGCCAGCAGTCAAGGACAGGGGAGGAAGACCGGGGAGCTGTTTTTT. The chain carries TRBV6-1 and TRBJ2-2, with 9 bases aligning to TRBD1. The CDR3 is made up of 16 amino acids. The J segment lost 5 bases and the V segment lost 5 bases, leaving 9 bases of the junction unmatched. The V gene's germline CDR1 is MNHNS and CDR2 SASEGT.

The chain recombines TRBV2 with TRBJ1-1; 10 nucleotides match TRBD1. Germline trimming cut 4 bases from V and 3 bases from J; bases unmatched to any gene: 8. The CDR3 consists of 16 residues. Germline V gives CDR1 SNHLY, CDR2 FYNNEI. For the CDR3, the DNA is TGTGCCAGCAGTGCGGGACAGGGGCGAGGAGACACTGAAGCTTTCTTT. Translated, it gives CASSAGQGRGDTEAFF.

The chain couples TRBV6-6 to TRBJ1-2, with 7 bases lining up with TRBD1. This CDR3 is built from 15 residues. V lost 5 bases to trimming and J lost 4 bases; unmatched junction nucleotides: 10. CDR1 is MNHNY and CDR2 is SVGAGI in the germline V gene (reference sequence). CDR3: CASSSTEAGGYGYTF. CDR3 nucleotides: TGTGCCAGCAGTAGTACAGAGGCAGGGGGCTATGGCTACACCTTC.

This clone is a singleton in its sample. This chain uses TRBV6-1 with TRBJ1-1; 12 bases match TRBD1. Trimming removed 4 bases from V and 8 bases from J; junction bases left unmatched: 8. The CDR3 has 15 residues. Germline loops: CDR1 MNHNS, CDR2 SASEGT. Written as DNA, the CDR3 is TGTGCCAGCAGTGGAGGGACAGGGGGCAGAGAGGAAGCTTTCTTT. Amino acids: CASSGGTGGREEAFF.

In its sample, this clone was seen a few times. The V gene is TRBV6-5, the J gene TRBJ2-3; D is perhaps TRBD2 (6 bases). The ends were cut back, 5 bases at V and 9 bases at J, with 18 bases in the middle. Germline assignment: CDR1 MNHEY and CDR2 SVGAGI. This CDR3 has 14 amino acids. The CDR3 spells CASSAGRAQSTQYF. CDR3 coding DNA: TGTGCCAGCAGTGCGGGACGAGCACAGAGCACGCAGTATTTT.

In this sample, this clone turned up a few times. The rearrangement joins TRBV7-2 to TRBJ2-3, with 8 bases identical to TRBD2. Looked up from germline, CDR1 is SGHTA and CDR2 is FQGNSA. There are 15 residues in the CDR3. J lost 5 bases, V lost 3 bases, and 7 bases had no gene match. CDR3 in amino acids: CASSLNGGAKDTQYF. The CDR3 coding sequence is TGTGCCAGCAGCTTGAACGGGGGGGCCAAAGATACGCAGTATTTT.

The J gene is TRBJ2-3, the V gene TRBV7-8; D is possibly TRBD2 (7 bases). The length of the CDR3 is 16 residues. V was pared by 2 bases and J by 5 bases, with 17 bases between. CDR1 is SGHVS and CDR2 is FQNEAQ in the germline V gene. As DNA, the CDR3 is TGTGCCAGCAGCTTACAGGGGACTATGTGGGGAGATACGCAGTATTTT. It is translated as CASSLQGTMWGDTQYF.

The chain carries TRBV6-6 and TRBJ1-5; a weak D match, TRBD1 (5 bases). The CDR3 totals 16 residues. Per germline, CDR1 MNHNY and CDR2 SVGAGI (reference sequence). Trimming stripped 0 bases from V and 2 bases from J, with 11 bases between. Here the CDR3 DNA reads TGTGCCAGCAGTTACTCCCCACAGGCGGGCAATCAGCCCCAGCATTTT. Translated: CASSYSPQAGNQPQHF.